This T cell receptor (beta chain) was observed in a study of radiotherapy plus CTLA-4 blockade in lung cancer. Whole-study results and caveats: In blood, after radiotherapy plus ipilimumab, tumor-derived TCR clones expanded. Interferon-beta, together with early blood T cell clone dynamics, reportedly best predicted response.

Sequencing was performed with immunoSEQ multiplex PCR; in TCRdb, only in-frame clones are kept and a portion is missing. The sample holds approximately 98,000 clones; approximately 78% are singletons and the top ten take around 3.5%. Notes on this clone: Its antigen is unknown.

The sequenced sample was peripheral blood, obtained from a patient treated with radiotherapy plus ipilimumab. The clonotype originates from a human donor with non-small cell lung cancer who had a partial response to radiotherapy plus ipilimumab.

In DNA, the CDR3 is TGTGCCAGCAGTTTCTCTCGGGAGAACACCGGGGAGCTGTTTTTT. It codes for CASSFSRENTGELFF. The rearrangement uses TRBV27 and TRBJ2-2; possibly TRBD2 for D (5 bases). Germline V gene sequence: CDR1 MNHEY, CDR2 SMNVEV (reference sequence). The V end lost 3 bases, the J end lost 1 base, and 9 bases lay between the germline ends. The CDR3 spans 15 residues.